This entry describes one TCR beta chain. This sample is part of a study of OX40 agonist ivuxolimab in advanced cancers. Repertoires were generated with immunoSEQ multiplex PCR, while TCRdb's copy carries only in-frame clones and drops some. The table has about 61,000 clones, just under 90% seen once. Per the germline V gene, CDR1 is LNHDA and CDR2 is SQIVND (reference sequence). The CDR3 covers 14 residues. Trimming removed 7 bases from V and 5 bases from J; junction bases left unmatched: 9. The input for sequencing was CD4+ or CD8+ T cells sorted from blood, taken in a trial of the OX40 agonist ivuxolimab. This sequence originates from an adult with an advanced solid tumor such as melanoma, head and neck, liver or kidney cancer. The chain is built from TRBV19 and TRBJ1-1, with 8 positions matching TRBD1. The CDR3 spells CASTITGGGTEAFF. The CDR3 DNA follows: TGTGCCAGTACCATTACAGGGGGTGGGACTGAAGCTTTCTTT.